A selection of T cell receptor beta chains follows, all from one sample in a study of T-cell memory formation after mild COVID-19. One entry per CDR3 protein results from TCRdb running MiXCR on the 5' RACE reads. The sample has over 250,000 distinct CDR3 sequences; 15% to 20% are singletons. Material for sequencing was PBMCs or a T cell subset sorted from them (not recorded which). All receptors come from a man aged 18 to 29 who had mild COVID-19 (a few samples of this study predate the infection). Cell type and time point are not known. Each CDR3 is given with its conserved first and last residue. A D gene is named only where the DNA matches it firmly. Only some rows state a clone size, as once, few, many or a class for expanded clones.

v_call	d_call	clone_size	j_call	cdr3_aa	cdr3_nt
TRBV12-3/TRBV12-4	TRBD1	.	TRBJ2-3	CASSFTGTGTDTQYF	TGTGCCAGCAGTTTCACCGGGACAGGCACAGATACGCAGTATTTT
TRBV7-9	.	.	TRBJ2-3	CASRLRAGSSSTDTQYF	TGTGCCAGCAGACTTAGAGCGGGCTCCTCTAGCACAGATACGCAGTATTTT
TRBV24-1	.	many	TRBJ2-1	CATSEGSSYNEQFF	TGTGCCACCAGTGAAGGGTCCAGCTACAATGAGCAGTTCTTC
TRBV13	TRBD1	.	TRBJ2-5	CASSLGQGHETQYF	TGTGCCAGCAGCCTAGGACAGGGCCATGAGACCCAGTACTTC
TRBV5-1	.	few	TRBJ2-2	CASSLGGPRTGELFF	TGCGCCAGCAGCTTGGGGGGCCCGCGGACCGGGGAGCTGTTTTTT
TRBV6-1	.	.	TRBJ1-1	CASTSVERWAFF	TGTGCCAGCACCTCGGTCGAGAGGTGGGCTTTCTTT
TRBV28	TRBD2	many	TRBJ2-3	CASSAGGARPDTQYF	TGTGCCAGCAGCGCGGGGGGGGCCAGACCAGATACGCAGTATTTT
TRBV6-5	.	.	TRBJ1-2	CASSPGGTGYGYTF	TGTGCCAGCAGCCCGGGGGGTACCGGCTATGGCTACACCTTC
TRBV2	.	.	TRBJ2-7	CASSESGVSYEQYF	TGTGCCAGCAGTGAGTCTGGAGTTTCCTACGAGCAGTACTTC
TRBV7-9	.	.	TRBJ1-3	CASSLARGHNSGNTIYF	TGTGCCAGCAGCTTAGCGCGGGGCCATAACTCTGGAAACACCATATATTTT
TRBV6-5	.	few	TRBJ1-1	CASSYQGEDTEAFF	TGTGCCAGCAGTTATCAGGGAGAAGACACTGAAGCTTTCTTT
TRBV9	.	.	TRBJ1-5	CASSVAPTVDQPQHF	TGTGCCAGCAGCGTAGCTCCGACAGTTGATCAGCCCCAGCATTTT
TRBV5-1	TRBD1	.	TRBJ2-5	CASSVMDRGRETQYF	TGCGCCAGCAGTGTTATGGACAGGGGGCGGGAGACCCAGTACTTC
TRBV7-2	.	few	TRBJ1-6	CASSLVGSGGSSPLHF	TGTGCCAGCAGCTTAGTAGGATCCGGGGGCAGTTCACCCCTCCACTTT
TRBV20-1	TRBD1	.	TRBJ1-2	CSATLGTAQGYGYTF	TGCAGTGCTACGCTAGGGACAGCCCAAGGGTATGGCTACACCTTC
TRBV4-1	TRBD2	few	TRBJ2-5	CASSHGLAGVRRETQYF	TGCGCCAGCAGCCACGGACTAGCGGGGGTCAGGAGGGAGACCCAGTACTTC
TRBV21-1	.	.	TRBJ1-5	CASSWDERQPQHF	TGTGCCAGCAGCTGGGACGAGCGACAGCCCCAGCATTTT
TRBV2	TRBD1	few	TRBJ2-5	CASSEAGQTQETQYF	TGTGCCAGCAGTGAAGCGGGACAGACCCAAGAGACCCAGTACTTC
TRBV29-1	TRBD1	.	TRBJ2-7	CSVGTGEIYEQYF	TGCAGCGTCGGGACAGGGGAAATCTACGAGCAGTACTTC
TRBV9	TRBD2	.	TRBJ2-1	CASSLSGGATYNEQFF	TGTGCCAGCAGCCTGTCCGGGGGGGCCACCTACAATGAGCAGTTCTTC
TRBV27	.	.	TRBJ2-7	CASSFGRSFNEQYF	TGTGCCAGCAGTTTTGGAAGAAGCTTCAACGAGCAGTACTTC
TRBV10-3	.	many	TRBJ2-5	CAISSLTGLPSETQYF	TGTGCCATCAGTTCCCTCACGGGACTCCCGTCAGAGACCCAGTACTTC
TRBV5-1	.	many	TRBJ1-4	CASSSSLNEKLFF	TGCGCCAGCAGCTCCAGCTTAAATGAAAAACTGTTTTTT
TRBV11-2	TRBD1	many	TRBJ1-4	CASSIYTGATNEKLFF	TGTGCCAGCAGCATCTATACAGGGGCAACTAATGAAAAACTGTTTTTT
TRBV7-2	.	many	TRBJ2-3	CASSLQGGSTDTQYF	TGTGCCAGCAGCTTACAAGGGGGGAGCACAGATACGCAGTATTTT
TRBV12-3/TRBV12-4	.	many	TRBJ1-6	CASSLRPGLSSPLHF	TGTGCCAGCAGTTTACGGCCGGGATTGAGTTCACCCCTCCACTTT
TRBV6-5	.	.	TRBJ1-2	CASSSTNRNGYTF	TGTGCCAGCAGTTCAACAAACCGGAATGGCTACACCTTC
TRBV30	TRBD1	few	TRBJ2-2	CAWGTGSTGELFF	TGTGCCTGGGGGACAGGGAGCACCGGGGAGCTGTTTTTT
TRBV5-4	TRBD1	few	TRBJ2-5	CASSRGTGRQETQYF	TGTGCCAGCAGCCGGGGGACAGGGCGACAAGAGACCCAGTACTTC
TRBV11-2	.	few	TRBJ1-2	CASSLARDIWAVNYGYTF	TGTGCCAGCAGCTTGGCCCGGGACATCTGGGCGGTGAACTATGGCTACACCTTC
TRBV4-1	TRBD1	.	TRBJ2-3	CASRRVGTGADTQYF	TGCGCCAGCAGGCGAGTCGGGACAGGGGCAGATACGCAGTATTTT
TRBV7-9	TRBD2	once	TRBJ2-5	CASSPRTRGRETQYF	TGTGCCAGCAGCCCCCGGACTAGAGGCCGAGAGACCCAGTACTTC
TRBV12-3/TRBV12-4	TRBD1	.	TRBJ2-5	CASSLRGQAGETQYF	TGTGCCAGCAGTTTAAGAGGACAGGCCGGAGAGACCCAGTACTTC
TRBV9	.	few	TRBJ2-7	CASSVSGEESYEQYF	TGTGCCAGCAGCGTTTCGGGGGAAGAGTCCTACGAGCAGTACTTC
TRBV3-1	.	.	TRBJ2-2	CASSQGVGYTGELFF	TGTGCCAGCAGCCAAGGAGTGGGGTACACCGGGGAGCTGTTTTTT
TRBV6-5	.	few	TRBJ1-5	CASSYQNSNQPQHF	TGTGCCAGCAGTTACCAAAATAGCAATCAGCCCCAGCATTTT
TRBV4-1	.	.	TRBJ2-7	CASSRNRLAEQYF	TGCGCCAGCAGCCGAAACAGGCTCGCCGAGCAGTACTTC
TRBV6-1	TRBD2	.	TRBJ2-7	CASLAGGPISEQYF	TGTGCCAGCCTAGCGGGGGGCCCCATCAGCGAGCAGTACTTC
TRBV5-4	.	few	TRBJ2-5	CASSLEQRQETQYF	TGTGCCAGCAGCTTGGAACAGCGACAAGAGACCCAGTACTTC
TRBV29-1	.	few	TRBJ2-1	CSVGAGSGNEQFF	TGCAGCGTTGGTGCCGGCAGTGGCAATGAGCAGTTCTTC
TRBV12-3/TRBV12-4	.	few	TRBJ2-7	CASRNSGTGEQYF	TGTGCCAGCAGGAACTCCGGGACCGGCGAGCAGTACTTC
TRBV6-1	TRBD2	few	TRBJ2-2	CASPGLAGGQNTGELFF	TGTGCCAGCCCTGGACTAGCGGGGGGACAGAACACCGGGGAGCTGTTTTTT
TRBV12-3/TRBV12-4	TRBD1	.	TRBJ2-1	CASTRQGAGYNEQFF	TGTGCCAGCACTCGACAGGGGGCTGGGTACAATGAGCAGTTCTTC
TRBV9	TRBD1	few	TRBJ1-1	CASSIQPGGTEAFF	TGTGCCAGCAGCATACAACCAGGGGGCACTGAAGCTTTCTTT
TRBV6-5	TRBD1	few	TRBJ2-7	CASSQTGTGIYEQYF	TGTGCCAGCAGCCAGACCGGGACAGGGATTTACGAGCAGTACTTC
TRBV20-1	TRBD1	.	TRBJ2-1	CSASAMGQKYNEQFF	TGCAGTGCTAGCGCTATGGGACAGAAGTACAATGAGCAGTTCTTC
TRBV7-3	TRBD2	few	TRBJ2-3	CASSLGIAGGNTQYF	TGTGCCAGCAGCTTGGGTATCGCGGGGGGCAATACGCAGTATTTT
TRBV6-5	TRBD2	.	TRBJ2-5	CASSLTLFPGLAGGGETQYF	TGTGCCAGCAGTCTCACCCTCTTCCCGGGACTAGCGGGGGGTGGGGAGACCCAGTACTTC
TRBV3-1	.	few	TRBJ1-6	CASSQENGPGSPLHF	TGTGCCAGCAGCCAAGAGAACGGGCCCGGATCACCCCTCCACTTT
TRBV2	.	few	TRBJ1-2	CASRAEIYGYTF	TGTGCCAGCAGGGCCGAGATTTATGGCTACACCTTC
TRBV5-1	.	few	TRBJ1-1	CASSRTGSDTEAFF	TGCGCCAGCAGTCGTACAGGGAGTGACACTGAAGCTTTCTTT